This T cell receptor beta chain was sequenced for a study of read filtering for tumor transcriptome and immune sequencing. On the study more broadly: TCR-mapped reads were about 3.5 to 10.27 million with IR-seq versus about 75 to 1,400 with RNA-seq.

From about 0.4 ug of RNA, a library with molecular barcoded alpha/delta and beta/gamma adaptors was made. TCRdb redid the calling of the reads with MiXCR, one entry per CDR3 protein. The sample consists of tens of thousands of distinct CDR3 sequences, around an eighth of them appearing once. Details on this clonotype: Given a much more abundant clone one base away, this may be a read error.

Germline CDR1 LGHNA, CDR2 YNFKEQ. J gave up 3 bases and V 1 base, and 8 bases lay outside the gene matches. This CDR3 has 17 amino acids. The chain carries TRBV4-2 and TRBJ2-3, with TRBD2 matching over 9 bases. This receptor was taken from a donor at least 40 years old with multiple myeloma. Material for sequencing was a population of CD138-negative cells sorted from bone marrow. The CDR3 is CASSQGGGGAVTDTQYF. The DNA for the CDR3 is TGTGCCAGCAGCCAAGGGGGCGGGGGGGCCGTGACAGATACGCAGTATTTT.